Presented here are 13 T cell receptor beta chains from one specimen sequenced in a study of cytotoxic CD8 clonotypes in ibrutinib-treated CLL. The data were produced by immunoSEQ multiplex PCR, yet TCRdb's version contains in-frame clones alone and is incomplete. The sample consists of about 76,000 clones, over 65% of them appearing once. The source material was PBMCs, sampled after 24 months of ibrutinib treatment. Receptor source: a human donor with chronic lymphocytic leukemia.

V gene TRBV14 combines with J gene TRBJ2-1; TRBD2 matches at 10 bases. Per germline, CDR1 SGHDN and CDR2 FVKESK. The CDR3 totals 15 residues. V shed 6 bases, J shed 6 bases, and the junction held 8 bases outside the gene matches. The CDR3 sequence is CASRLTSGPSNEQFF. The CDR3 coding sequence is TGTGCCAGCAGGCTGACTAGCGGGCCTAGCAATGAGCAGTTCTTC. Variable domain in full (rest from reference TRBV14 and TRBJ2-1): EAGVTQFPSHSVIEKGQTVTLRCDPISGHDNLYWYRRVMGKEIKFLLHFVKESKQDESGMPNNRFLAERTGGTYSTLKVQPAELEDSGVYFCASRLTSGPSNEQFFGPGTRLTVL.

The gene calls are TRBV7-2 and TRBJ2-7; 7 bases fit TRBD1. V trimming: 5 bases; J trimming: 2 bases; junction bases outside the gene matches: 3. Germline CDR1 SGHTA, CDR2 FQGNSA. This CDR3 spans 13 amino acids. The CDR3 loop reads CASSRDRAYEQYF. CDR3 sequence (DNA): TGTGCCAGCAGCCGTGACAGGGCCTACGAGCAGTACTTC.

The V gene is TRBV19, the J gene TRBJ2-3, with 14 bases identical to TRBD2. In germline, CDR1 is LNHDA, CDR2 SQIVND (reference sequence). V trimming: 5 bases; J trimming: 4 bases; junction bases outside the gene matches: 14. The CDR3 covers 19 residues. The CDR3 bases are TGTGCCAGTAGTCCAGACCCTCCCGGGACTAGCGGGAGTGCAGATACGCAGTATTTT. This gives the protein CASSPDPPGTSGSADTQYF.

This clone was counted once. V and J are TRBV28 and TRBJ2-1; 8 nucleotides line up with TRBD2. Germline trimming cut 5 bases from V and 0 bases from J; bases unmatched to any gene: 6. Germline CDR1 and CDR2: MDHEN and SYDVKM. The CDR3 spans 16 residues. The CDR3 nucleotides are TGTGCCAGCAGTCAAACTAGCGGAGACTCCTACAATGAGCAGTTCTTC. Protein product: CASSQTSGDSYNEQFF.

The DNA for the CDR3 is TGTGCCAGTAGTCCTAGACTAGCGGGAGTCGGCAATGAGCAGTTCTTC. Translated, it gives CASSPRLAGVGNEQFF. The chain joins TRBV19 to TRBJ2-1; 12 nucleotides match TRBD2. The CDR3 has 16 residues. With 5 bases clipped from V and 6 bases from J, the junction kept 8 bases outside the gene matches. The germline V gene encodes CDR1 LNHDA and CDR2 SQIVND (reference sequence).

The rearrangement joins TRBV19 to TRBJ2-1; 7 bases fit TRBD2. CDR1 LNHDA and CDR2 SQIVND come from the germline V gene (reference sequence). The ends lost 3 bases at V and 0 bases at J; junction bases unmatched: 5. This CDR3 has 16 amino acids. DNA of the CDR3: TGTGCCAGTAGTATCCCTAGCGGCAGCTCCTACAATGAGCAGTTCTTC. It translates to CASSIPSGSSYNEQFF.

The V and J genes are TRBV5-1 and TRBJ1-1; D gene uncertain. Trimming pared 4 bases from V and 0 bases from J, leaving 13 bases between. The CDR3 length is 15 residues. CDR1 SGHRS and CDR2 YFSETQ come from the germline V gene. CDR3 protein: CASSPQPDLNTEAFF. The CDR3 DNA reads TGCGCCAGCAGCCCCCAGCCCGACCTGAACACTGAAGCTTTCTTT.

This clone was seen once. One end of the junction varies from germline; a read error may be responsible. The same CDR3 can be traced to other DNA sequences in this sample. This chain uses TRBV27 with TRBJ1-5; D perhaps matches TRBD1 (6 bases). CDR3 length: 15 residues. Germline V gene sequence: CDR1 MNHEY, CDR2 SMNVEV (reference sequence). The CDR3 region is CASSYQGLGNQPQHF. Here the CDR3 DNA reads TGTGCCAGCAGTTATCAGGGGCTGGGCAATCAACCCCAGCATTTT.

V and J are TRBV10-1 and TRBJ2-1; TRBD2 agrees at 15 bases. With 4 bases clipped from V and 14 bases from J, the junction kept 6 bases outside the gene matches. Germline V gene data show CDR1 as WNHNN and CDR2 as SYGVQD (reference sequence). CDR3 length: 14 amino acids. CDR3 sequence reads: CASSGGLAGGEKFF. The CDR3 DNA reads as TGCGCCAGCAGTGGTGGACTAGCGGGAGGGGAGAAGTTCTTC.

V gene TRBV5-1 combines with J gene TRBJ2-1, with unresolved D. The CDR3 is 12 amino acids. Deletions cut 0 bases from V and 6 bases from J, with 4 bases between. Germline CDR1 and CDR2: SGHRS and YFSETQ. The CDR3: CASSLVSNEQFF. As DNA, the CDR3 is TGCGCCAGCAGCTTGGTGAGCAATGAGCAGTTCTTC. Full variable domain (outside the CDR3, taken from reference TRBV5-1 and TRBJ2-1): KAGVTQTPRYLIKTRGQQVTLSCSPISGHRSVSWYQQTPGQGLQFLFEYFSETQRNKGNFPGRFSGRQFSNSRSEMNVSTLELGDSALYLCASSLVSNEQFFGPGTRLTVL.

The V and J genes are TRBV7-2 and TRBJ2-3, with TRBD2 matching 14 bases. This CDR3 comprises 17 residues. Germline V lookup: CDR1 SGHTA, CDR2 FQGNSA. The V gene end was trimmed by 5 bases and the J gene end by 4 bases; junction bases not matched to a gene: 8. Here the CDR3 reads CASSTTSGRAGSDTQYF. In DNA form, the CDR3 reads TGTGCCAGCAGCACGACTAGCGGGAGGGCGGGCTCAGATACGCAGTATTTT.

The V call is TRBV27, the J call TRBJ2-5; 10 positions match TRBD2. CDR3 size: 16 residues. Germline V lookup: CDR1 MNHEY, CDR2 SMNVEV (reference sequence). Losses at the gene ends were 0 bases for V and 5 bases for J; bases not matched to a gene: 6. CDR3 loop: CASSLSSGRALETQYF. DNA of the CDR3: TGTGCCAGCAGTTTATCGAGCGGGAGGGCCCTTGAGACCCAGTACTTC.

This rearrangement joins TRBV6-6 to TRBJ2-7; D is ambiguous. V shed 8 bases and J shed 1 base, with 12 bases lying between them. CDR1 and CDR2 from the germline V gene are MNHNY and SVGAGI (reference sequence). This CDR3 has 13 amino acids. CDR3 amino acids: CASGVSSSYEQYF. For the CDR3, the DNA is TGTGCCAGCGGGGTCAGCAGTTCCTACGAGCAGTACTTC.